This TCR beta chain emerged from a study of blood T cell repertoires in COVID-19. Background on the study: Samples of COVID-19 (acute and convalescent) were obtained from the United States, Italy and Spain. Sample material is recorded as cDNA or gDNA derived from T cells, B-cell-depleted T cells, or PBMCs.

Methods used by the authors: Nucleated cell counts were estimated from reference gene primer amplification. Repertoires were generated with immunoSEQ multiplex PCR, while TCRdb's copy carries only in-frame clones and drops some. V and J calls and clone size are given by that table; D and trimming were obtained from the DNA. Altogether some 220,000 clones are present, about 80% being singletons, with the ten largest covering approximately 2.5%. Germline CDR1 reads MNHEY; CDR2 reads SVGAGI. This CDR3 is built from 15 residues. Germline trimming cut 6 bases from V and 10 bases from J; bases unmatched to any gene: 11.

V gene TRBV6-5 combines with J gene TRBJ1-6; TRBD1 matches 8 bases. The sequence was obtained from a woman aged 55-69 years with acute or convalescent COVID-19. The sample was peripheral blood. The chain's CDR3 is CASSSGQGFSSPLHF. CDR3 sequence (DNA): TGTGCCAGCAGCTCCGGACAGGGATTTTCATCACCCCTCCACTTT.